This T cell receptor beta chain derives from a study of blood T cell repertoires in COVID-19. Study-wide background: Specimens from acute and convalescent COVID-19 originated in the United States, Italy and Spain. PBMCs, B-cell-depleted T cells, or T cells provided the cDNA or gDNA that made up the material.

With 4 bases removed from V and 3 bases from J, the gap between germline ends came to 13 bases. CDR1 LGHDT and CDR2 YNNKEL come from the germline V gene (reference sequence). CDR3 length: 14 amino acids. As originally analysed: Researchers report that nucleated cell counts were estimated from reference gene primer amplification. The method was immunoSEQ multiplex PCR; TCRdb's version includes in-frame clones alone and lacks a portion of them. Clone size and V and J calls were adopted from that table, with D and trimming inferred from the DNA. This table has around 150,000 clones, 65% to 90% appearing once.

The receptor comes from a man in his 70s with acute or convalescent COVID-19. The sequenced sample was peripheral blood. This chain joins TRBV3-1 (or the pseudogene TRBV3-2) and TRBJ2-7, with a possible D match to TRBD1 (6 bases). CDR3 sequence (DNA): TGTGCCAGCAGCCTCGACAGGAAAGACTACGAGCAGTACTTC. Translated, it gives CASSLDRKDYEQYF.